Detailed here is one T cell receptor beta chain. Its antigen is not yet known. Base qualities are not at hand, and no much larger clone is one base apart. The CDR3 holds 14 amino acids from the cysteine to the phenylalanine. Only CDR3 DNA is held: 42 bases, read in frame from base 1. V is shortened by 6 bases, J by 2 bases, and the region joining them spans 11 bases. The germline V gene sets CDR1 to MNHEY and CDR2 to SVGAGI. TCRbeta CDR3 regions were amplified from genomic DNA using the immunoSEQ Assay, a bias-controlled multiplex PCR. The study's processing was this. The number of nucleated cells in each sample was estimated from the amplification of reference gene primers within the assay. Sequence reads were collapsed and filtered to measure the absolute abundance of every unique TCRbeta CDR3 rearrangement. Productive Simpson clonality was computed per sample as the square root of Simpson's diversity index over productive rearrangements. What TCRdb holds here is the immuneACCESS table cut down to in-frame rearrangements. Part of the clones is not present; checked against another copy, under half of the missing clones reflect an unresolved V gene, and the others are unexplained. V and J calls and clone size are copied from that table; D and trimming were computed from the DNA. The sample contains some 140,000 clones, 84% of them found a single time. The top ten hold around 13% of the sample.

This specimen comes from a study of blood T cell repertoires in COVID-19 (TCRdb year 2020). For the wider study: Samples covering the acute and convalescent phases of COVID-19 were provided by collaborators in the United States, Italy and Spain. The material from the prospective study consisted of cDNA or gDNA derived from T cells, B-cell-depleted T cells, or PBMCs. The dataset comprised deeply sampled blood TCRbeta repertoires from subjects exposed to, actively infected with, or recovered from COVID-19. A freely available public database, intended as a resource for researchers studying the immune response to SARS-CoV-2, is where the repertoires were released. Samples came from the ongoing ImmuneRACE study (first 160 participants) plus 1,254 subjects from 6 global collaborators. A de-identified subject ID, COVID-19 status, age in years and sex were almost always included in the sample metadata. Where available, HLA class I and class II types were obtained from metadata supplied by the sample provider rather than from assay-based typing.

The collaborating institutions used their own protocols to collect whole blood in K2EDTA tubes. For TCRbeta analysis, collaborators shipped samples in one of three forms: frozen whole blood, isolated PBMCs, or DNA extracted from either of those sample types. What the authors observed across the whole study: How much clinical and demographic metadata was included differed by source and by participant, and the metadata was provided uncurated.

The TCR comes from a human donor in a cohort sampled during active COVID-19. The specimen was peripheral blood. Recombination linked TRBV6-5 to TRBJ2-4, with the D gene not confidently named. Read as DNA, the sequence is TGTGCCAGCAGGCCAACACCCTCCAAAAACATTCAGTACTTC. Protein translation: CASRPTPSKNIQYF.